This TCR beta chain originates from a study of molecular identifiers for immune sequencing clone quantification. TCRdb independently ran MiXCR on the PCR reads; one entry per CDR3 protein. This sample has approximately 500,000 distinct CDR3 sequences; less than 30% occur once, and the top ten carry roughly 0.79%. Concerning this clonotype itself: A single base separates this from a much larger clone, so it may be a read error.

The length of the CDR3 is 11 residues. The V gene's germline CDR1 is MDHEN and CDR2 SYDVKM. The genes are TRBV28 and TRBJ1-5, with no clear D. Sequencing was performed on naive CD8+ T cells from blood, with Jurkat cell RNA spiked in. Subset here: FACS-sorted CD8+CD4-CCR7+CD45RA+ naive T cells. The sequence was collected from a human donor in good health. Some libraries in this study had Jurkat cell RNA spiked in. CDR3 in DNA: TGTGCCAGCAGTTTCGAGGACTCCCAGAATTTT. Translated: CASSFEDSQNF.